The clone carrying this T cell receptor beta chain has more than one count but fewer than ten. Its antigen is unknown. Unmatched junction bases numbered 2, after V lost 1 base and J lost 5 bases. This CDR3 has 13 amino acids. CDR1 and CDR2 from the germline V gene are SGHRS and YFSETQ. The sample comes from a study of T-cell memory formation after mild COVID-19. Overall study: Clusters were largely donor specific. Study findings and constraints: Whereas later expanders leaned CD4+, clones contracting day 15 to 85 showed a balanced CD4/CD8 makeup. CD4+ contracting clones were found mainly in CM and EM, and CD8+ ones in EMRA. Within pre-infection memory, some responding clones were found, suggesting cross-reactive memory joined.

TCRdb reprocessed the 5' RACE reads via MiXCR and lists one record per CDR3 protein. The table lists hundreds of thousands of distinct CDR3 sequences, 14% of them singletons. Specimen: PBMCs or a T cell subset sorted from them (not recorded which). The sequence came from a man aged 18 to 30 who had mild COVID-19 (a few samples of this study predate the infection). Cell type and time point are not known. V usage is TRBV5-1 and J usage is TRBJ2-7; 8 bases line up with TRBD1. CDR3 amino acids: CASSLQGANEQYF. The CDR3 nucleotides read TGCGCCAGCAGCTTGCAGGGGGCCAACGAGCAGTACTTC.